This entry lists 20 T cell receptor beta chains sequenced from one sample in a study of cytomegalovirus exposure and HLA in healthy donors. It was with 60 Vbeta and 13 Jbeta primers that the PCR ran. Method: immunoSEQ multiplex PCR; TCRdb's copy keeps in-frame clones and lacks some. The sample lists 150,000 or so clones, 65% to 80% seen once, with about 13% in the top ten. Material: PBMCs. Source of these receptors: a man aged 40-50 years in good health and CMV-seropositive.

The chain is built from TRBV7-2 and TRBJ1-1; D remains ambiguous. This CDR3 comprises 14 residues. Germline loops: CDR1 SGHTA, CDR2 FQGNSA. Trimming shortened V by 5 bases and J by 1 base, and 11 bases separated the two germline ends. The chain's CDR3 is CASSGGWGNTEAFF. The CDR3 DNA follows: TGTGCCAGCAGCGGAGGGTGGGGGAACACTGAAGCTTTCTTT.

This clone has at least ten counts. The chain combines TRBV14 with TRBJ1-2, with D tentatively TRBD1 (6 bases). Trimming cost V 6 bases and J 2 bases, with 10 bases left between them. The CDR3 is 13 residues long. From germline, CDR1 is SGHDN and CDR2 FVKESK. The CDR3 here is CASSPDRNYGYTF. The CDR3 DNA sequence: TGTGCCAGCAGTCCGGACAGAAACTATGGCTACACCTTC.

The chain recombines TRBV14 with TRBJ2-3, with D possibly TRBD2 on 7 matching bases. This CDR3 contains 13 residues. Trimming stripped 4 bases from V and 7 bases from J, with 12 bases between. Germline V gene sequence: CDR1 SGHDN, CDR2 FVKESK. The CDR3 region is CASSPGGHHTQYF. The DNA of the CDR3 is TGTGCCAGCAGCCCCGGGGGGCACCATACGCAGTATTTT.

The V call is TRBV10-3, the J call TRBJ1-2; weak D call: TRBD1 (6 bases). Trimming left V 4 bases short and J 7 bases short, with 13 bases between. The CDR3 consists of 13 residues. Germline loops: CDR1 ENHRY, CDR2 SYGVKD. For the CDR3, the DNA is TGTGCCATCAGTGCGCAGGGGTCAGGTGGCTACACCTTC. It specifies CAISAQGSGGYTF.

This clone was detected only a few times. The J gene is TRBJ2-2, the V gene TRBV7-3; D remains ambiguous. This CDR3 spans 12 amino acids. CDR1 SGHTA and CDR2 FQGTGA come from the germline V gene. The V end was cut by 3 bases, the J end by 4 bases, with 3 bases between. CDR3 in amino acids: CASSFSTGELFF. The CDR3 DNA is TGTGCCAGCAGCTTTAGCACCGGGGAGCTGTTTTTT.

V is TRBV7-9 and J is TRBJ2-1; weak D call: TRBD2 (6 bases). The CDR3 has 16 residues. Germline-derived CDR1 and CDR2 are SEHNR and FQNEAQ (reference sequence). Trimming removed 4 bases at V and 0 bases at J, with 13 bases between. CDR3 sequence (DNA): TGTGCCAGCAGCTGGGGCGGGGCAAGCTCCTACAATGAGCAGTTCTTC. Translated, it gives CASSWGGASSYNEQFF.

The gene calls are TRBV28 and TRBJ2-5; 7 bases fit TRBD1. Germline trimming cut 5 bases from V and 7 bases from J; bases unmatched to any gene: 16. In germline, CDR1 is MDHEN, CDR2 SYDVKM. The CDR3 contains 16 residues. The CDR3, as DNA: TGTGCCAGCAGTCTGTCGGGACAGTGGGGAATCGGGACCCAGTACTTC. Translation: CASSLSGQWGIGTQYF.

The J gene is TRBJ1-2, the V gene TRBV7-2; 8 nucleotides match TRBD1. This CDR3 region has 15 residues. Trimming at V came to 2 bases and at J to 2 bases, leaving 4 bases not matched to a gene. Germline V lookup: CDR1 SGHTA, CDR2 FQGNSA. The CDR3, as DNA: TGTGCCAGCAGCTTACGGGACAGGCCAAACTATGGCTACACCTTC. Translating gives CASSLRDRPNYGYTF. The variable domain in full, completed from reference TRBV7-2 and TRBJ1-2, reads GAGVSQSPSNKVTEKGKDVELRCDPISGHTALYWYRQSLGQGLEFLIYFQGNSAPDKSGLPSDRFSAERTGGSVSTLTIQRTQQEDSAVYLCASSLRDRPNYGYTFGSGTRLTVV.

This chain uses TRBV5-1 with TRBJ2-7; 9 positions agree with TRBD2. Germline values: CDR1 SGHRS, CDR2 YFSETQ. J lost 3 bases, V lost 5 bases, and 15 bases had no gene match. The CDR3 is 17 residues long. CDR3 region: CASRGSFLASGNYEQYF. In DNA, the CDR3 is TGCGCCAGCAGGGGGTCTTTTTTGGCTAGCGGGAACTACGAGCAGTACTTC.

The chain employs TRBV6-4 and TRBJ2-1; 7 nucleotides align to TRBD2. CDR3 size: 14 residues. Germline trimming cut 1 base from V and 8 bases from J; bases unmatched to any gene: 5. CDR1 MRHNA and CDR2 SNTAGT come from the germline V gene. In nucleotides, the CDR3 is TGTGCCAGCAGTGACTTGGGAGGGGCCCATGAGCAGTTCTTC. Translation gives CASSDLGGAHEQFF.

This clone was counted once. The CDR3 protein is CASSEREKLFF. DNA of the CDR3: TGTGCCAGCAGTGAACGGGAAAAACTGTTTTTT. This rearrangement joins TRBV2 to TRBJ1-4; D unresolved. The germline CDR1 and CDR2 sequences are SNHLY and FYNNEI. The CDR3 sequence is 11 residues long. The germline V and J ends were trimmed by 2 bases and 8 bases, with 3 bases remaining between them.

The chain recombines TRBV7-8 with TRBJ1-2; TRBD1 is a possible D gene (6 bases). CDR1 and CDR2 from the germline V gene are SGHVS and FQNEAQ. The CDR3 is 15 amino acids. V gave up 2 bases and J gave up 7 bases, with 17 bases separating them. The CDR3 region is CASSLSTGTVVGYTF. In DNA form, the CDR3 reads TGTGCCAGCAGCTTAAGTACAGGGACCGTCGTTGGCTACACCTTC.

This clone has only a few counts. V and J are TRBV5-1 and TRBJ2-5, with TRBD2 as a possible D gene (6 bases). V was pared by 6 bases and J by 2 bases, with 14 bases between. Per the germline V gene, CDR1 is SGHRS and CDR2 is YFSETQ. The CDR3 contains 14 residues. The CDR3 DNA reads as TGCGCCAGCAAGTACGCAGGAGGGCAAGAGACCCAGTACTTC. Translating gives CASKYAGGQETQYF.

In this sample, this clone turned up once. The chain employs TRBV9 and TRBJ2-3; 9 bases fit TRBD2. Germline trimming cut 4 bases from V and 1 base from J; bases unmatched to any gene: 19. The germline gives CDR1 SGDLS, CDR2 YYNGEE. The CDR3 runs 20 residues. The CDR3 loop is CASSTDNTREGDYGTDTQYF. CDR3 coding DNA: TGTGCCAGCAGCACGGATAACACGCGGGAGGGTGACTATGGCACAGATACGCAGTATTTT.

Remarks on this clone: A read error may produce the germline difference seen at one junction end. This chain joins TRBV10-3 and TRBJ2-2; 9 bases line up with TRBD1. Per the germline V gene, CDR1 is ENHRY and CDR2 is SYGVKD. This CDR3 has 16 amino acids. The CDR3 bases are TGTGCCATAAGTGGAGGGACAGGGCCCAACACCGGGGAGCTGTTTTTT. Protein product: CAISGGTGPNTGELFF.

This clone occurred a few times. For the CDR3, the DNA is TGTGCCAGCAGCTTACTTAGCGGGAGGGTAGATACGCAGTATTTT. This encodes CASSLLSGRVDTQYF. The V call is TRBV5-6, the J call TRBJ2-3; 11 nucleotides align to TRBD2. Germline CDR1 is SGHDT and CDR2 is YYEEEE. CDR3 size: 15 residues. Losses at the gene ends were 2 bases for V and 5 bases for J; bases not matched to a gene: 4.

The J gene is TRBJ2-5, the V gene TRBV5-6; 10 bases match TRBD2. V gave up 1 base and J gave up 5 bases; unmatched junction bases: 2. There are 14 residues in the CDR3. Germline-derived CDR1 and CDR2 are SGHDT and YYEEEE. The CDR3: CASSLQAGGETQYF. The DNA for the CDR3 is TGTGCCAGCAGCTTGCAAGCGGGGGGGGAGACCCAGTACTTC. Complete variable domain (other parts from reference TRBV5-6 and TRBJ2-5): DAGVTQSPTHLIKTRGQQVTLRCSPKSGHDTVSWYQQALGQGPQFIFQYYEEEERQRGNFPDRFSGHQFPNYSSELNVNALLLGDSALYLCASSLQAGGETQYFGPGTRLLVL.

This chain joins TRBV18 and TRBJ1-1; D not certain. Germline values: CDR1 KGHSH, CDR2 LQKENI. V lost 2 bases and J lost 5, with 6 bases in between. This CDR3 region has 12 residues. The CDR3, as DNA: TGTGCCAGCTCACCAGTGCGGACTGAAGCTTTCTTT. The encoded protein is CASSPVRTEAFF.

The chain uses TRBV7-9 and TRBJ2-7; 10 positions agree with TRBD1. With 5 bases clipped from V and 4 bases from J, the junction kept 8 bases outside the gene matches. Germline V lookup: CDR1 SEHNR, CDR2 FQNEAQ (reference sequence). The CDR3 sequence is 15 residues long. This CDR3 is CASSATGGLTYEQYF. The CDR3 DNA follows: TGTGCCAGCAGCGCGACAGGGGGCCTGACATACGAGCAGTACTTC. The whole variable domain, remainder taken from reference TRBV7-9 and TRBJ2-7, is DTGVSQNPRHKITKRGQNVTFRCDPISEHNRLYWYRQTLGQGPEFLTYFQNEAQLEKSRLLSDRFSAERPKGSFSTLEIQRTEQGDSAMYLCASSATGGLTYEQYFGPGTRLTVT.

The chain couples TRBV11-3 to TRBJ2-3; D remains unclear. The germline V gene encodes CDR1 SGHNT and CDR2 YENEEA. The length of the CDR3 is 17 residues. The ends were cut back, 0 bases at V and 2 bases at J, with 15 bases in the middle. In DNA form, the CDR3 reads TGTGCCAGCAGCTTAGATAATATCGAGTCCTACACAGATACGCAGTATTTT. Amino acids: CASSLDNIESYTDTQYF.